This is a list of T cell receptor beta chains from one sample in a study of blood T cells in healthy people across ages. TCRdb analysed the 5' RACE reads with MiXCR anew, one entry per CDR3 protein. The table has roughly 800,000 distinct CDR3 sequences, nearly 60% seen once. The specimen sequenced was blood. The receptors derive from a man under 40 in good health. CDR3s include the opening cysteine and the closing phenylalanine or tryptophan. The order of the fields is D gene, V gene, clone size, CDR3 length, J gene, CDR3 protein, CDR3 DNA. The D gene is left open where the match is weak. Part of the rows lack a size; the others show once, few, many or a class for expanded clones.

D gene: TRBD2
V gene: TRBV7-9
clone size: .
CDR3 length: 17
J gene: TRBJ2-1
CDR3 protein: CASSLGTSGRVYNEQFF
CDR3 DNA: TGTGCCAGCAGCTTAGGGACTAGCGGGAGAGTCTACAATGAGCAGTTCTTC

D gene: .
V gene: TRBV30
clone size: .
CDR3 length: 17
J gene: TRBJ1-6
CDR3 protein: CAGTHPGTPLGNSPLHF
CDR3 DNA: TGTGCCGGGACACACCCAGGGACTCCCCTAGGGAATTCACCCCTCCACTTT

D gene: .
V gene: TRBV6-5
clone size: .
CDR3 length: 15
J gene: TRBJ2-7
CDR3 protein: CASSYGRGAIYEQYF
CDR3 DNA: TGTGCCAGCAGTTACGGGAGGGGGGCTATCTACGAGCAGTACTTC

D gene: .
V gene: TRBV10-3
clone size: .
CDR3 length: 15
J gene: TRBJ2-4
CDR3 protein: CAISESTGLVWEQYF
CDR3 DNA: TGTGCCATCAGTGAGTCGACAGGATTGGTATGGGAGCAGTACTTC

D gene: TRBD2
V gene: TRBV25-1
clone size: .
CDR3 length: 16
J gene: TRBJ2-1
CDR3 protein: CASSRPTSGGDNEQFF
CDR3 DNA: TGTGCCAGCAGCCGCCCCACTAGCGGGGGAGACAATGAGCAGTTCTTC

D gene: TRBD1
V gene: TRBV30
clone size: once
CDR3 length: 13
J gene: TRBJ2-7
CDR3 protein: CAWNRQGVDEQYF
CDR3 DNA: TGTGCCTGGAACAGACAGGGGGTAGATGAGCAGTACTTC

D gene: .
V gene: TRBV11-2
clone size: .
CDR3 length: 14
J gene: TRBJ2-2
CDR3 protein: CASSPQAGAGELFF
CDR3 DNA: TGTGCCAGCAGCCCCCAGGCTGGTGCCGGGGAGCTGTTTTTT

D gene: TRBD1
V gene: TRBV7-2
clone size: .
CDR3 length: 17
J gene: TRBJ1-2
CDR3 protein: CASSLVGTGALNYGYTF
CDR3 DNA: TGTGCCAGCAGCTTAGTGGGGACAGGAGCTCTTAACTATGGCTACACCTTC

D gene: TRBD2
V gene: TRBV10-3
clone size: .
CDR3 length: 14
J gene: TRBJ2-1
CDR3 protein: CAIKLAGALDEQFF
CDR3 DNA: TGTGCCATAAAGTTAGCGGGAGCCCTCGATGAGCAGTTCTTC

D gene: .
V gene: TRBV6-2/TRBV6-3
clone size: .
CDR3 length: 15
J gene: TRBJ2-1
CDR3 protein: CASSIGLTSYNEQFF
CDR3 DNA: TGTGCCAGCAGTATAGGACTAACCTCCTACAATGAGCAGTTCTTC

D gene: TRBD1
V gene: TRBV6-6
clone size: .
CDR3 length: 13
J gene: TRBJ2-7
CDR3 protein: CASRDRGMYEQYF
CDR3 DNA: TGTGCCAGCAGGGACAGGGGGATGTACGAGCAGTACTTC

D gene: .
V gene: TRBV7-9
clone size: .
CDR3 length: 15
J gene: TRBJ2-3
CDR3 protein: CASTTPGLGTDTQYF
CDR3 DNA: TGTGCCAGCACCACCCCGGGATTAGGCACAGATACGCAGTATTTT

D gene: .
V gene: TRBV6-6
clone size: .
CDR3 length: 16
J gene: TRBJ1-3
CDR3 protein: CASSFHGPRQGNTIYF
CDR3 DNA: TGTGCCAGCAGTTTTCACGGGCCCCGTCAGGGAAACACCATATATTTT

D gene: .
V gene: TRBV7-6
clone size: .
CDR3 length: 17
J gene: TRBJ2-1
CDR3 protein: CASSLSPGGYADNEQFF
CDR3 DNA: TGTGCCAGCAGCTTAAGCCCGGGCGGGTATGCTGACAATGAGCAGTTCTTC